The sequence of this T cell receptor (beta chain) was determined in a study of early stage breast cancer tumors. Study results and limitations: Tumors had approximately 2.7-fold higher T cell density and higher clonality than adjacent normal breast tissue.

Sequencing was performed with immunoSEQ multiplex PCR; in TCRdb, only in-frame clones are kept and a portion is missing. The sample carries 25,000 to 35,000 clones, around four fifths recorded once. Turning to this clone: The antigen remains unidentified.

CDR1 KGHSH and CDR2 LQKENI come from the germline V gene. This CDR3 contains 14 residues. With 0 bases removed from V and 5 bases from J, the gap between germline ends came to 10 bases. J is TRBJ2-5 and V is TRBV18; D call uncertain. Sequencing used blood. This sequence originates from a person between 50 and 60 years old with breast cancer. CDR3: CASSPPDQLETQYF. DNA for the CDR3: TGTGCCAGCTCACCACCGGATCAGCTTGAGACCCAGTACTTC.